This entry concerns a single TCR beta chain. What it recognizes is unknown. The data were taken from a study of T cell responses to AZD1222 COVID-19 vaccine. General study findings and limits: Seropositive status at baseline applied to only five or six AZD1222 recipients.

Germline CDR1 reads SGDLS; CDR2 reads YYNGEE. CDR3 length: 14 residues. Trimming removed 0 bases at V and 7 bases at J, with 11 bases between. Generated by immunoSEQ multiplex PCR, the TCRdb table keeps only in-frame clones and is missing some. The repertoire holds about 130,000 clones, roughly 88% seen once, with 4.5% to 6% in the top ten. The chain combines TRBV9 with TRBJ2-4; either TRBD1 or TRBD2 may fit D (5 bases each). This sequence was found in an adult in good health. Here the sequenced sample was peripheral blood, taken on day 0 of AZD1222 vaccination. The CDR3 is CASSVGGIGNIQYF. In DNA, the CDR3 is TGTGCCAGCAGCGTAGGGGGGATAGGTAACATTCAGTACTTC.